A selection of T cell receptor beta chains follows, all from one sample in a study of T cell changes during pregnancy in multiple sclerosis. Sequencing used immunoSEQ multiplex PCR; TCRdb keeps in-frame clones, though not all of them. The table has roughly 76,000 clones, around nine tenths seen once. Here the sequenced sample was CD4+ T cells from peripheral blood mononuclear cells, taken in the second trimester of pregnancy. The source of these receptors is a female donor with multiple sclerosis, enrolled in a pregnancy study. CDR3s include the opening cysteine and the closing phenylalanine or tryptophan. A D gene is named only where the DNA matches it firmly. The listing skips clone size in some rows; elsewhere it reads once, few, many or a size class.

j_call v_call d_call clone_size cdr3_nt cdr3_aa
TRBJ1-1 TRBV27 . . TGTGCCAGCAGTTTCGATTCCCGGGACACTGAAGCTTTCTTT CASSFDSRDTEAFF
TRBJ2-1 TRBV9 . . TGTGCCAGCAGCCCTCCGCAGGGGGGTTACAATGAGCAGTTCTTC CASSPPQGGYNEQFF
TRBJ2-7 TRBV28 TRBD1 . TGTGCCAGCAGCCCCTCGGGACAGGGTATACAACGAACCTCCTACGAGCAGTACTTC CASSPSGQGIQRTSYEQYF
TRBJ2-2 TRBV7-2 . . TGTGCCAGCAGCTCAGGACAGACCACCGGGGAGCTGTTTTTT CASSSGQTTGELFF
TRBJ2-2 TRBV7-7 TRBD1 . TGTGCCAGCAGCTTAGGCAGGGGGAAATCCGGGGAGCTGTTTTTT CASSLGRGKSGELFF
TRBJ1-1 TRBV11-3 . . TGTGCCAGCAGCTTGCTTGCAACGGGGGGGACTGAAGCTTTCTTT CASSLLATGGTEAFF
TRBJ2-7 TRBV13 . . TGTGCCAGCAGCTTAAGAGAACAGGGCAAGGACGAGCAGTACTTC CASSLREQGKDEQYF
TRBJ2-7 TRBV27 TRBD2 . TGTGCCAGCAGTTCCGGACTAGCGGTTCGGGGCGAGCAGTACTTC CASSSGLAVRGEQYF
TRBJ1-2 TRBV6-1 . . TGTGCCAGCACCCTCGGCGGTGGCTACACCTTC CASTLGGGYTF
TRBJ2-7 TRBV2 TRBD1 . TGTGCCAGCAGCCTGACAGGGAACTACGAGCAGTACTTC CASSLTGNYEQYF
TRBJ1-6 TRBV30 . . TGTGCCTGGAGTCTACAGGGTGATTCACCCCTCCACTTT CAWSLQGDSPLHF
TRBJ2-5 TRBV18 . once TGTGCCAGCTCACCAGGGGACAAAGAGACCCAGTACTTC CASSPGDKETQYF
TRBJ2-7 TRBV11-3 . . TGTGCCAGCAGCTTAGGAACAGGGTCCTCCTACGAGCAGTACTTC CASSLGTGSSYEQYF
TRBJ1-2 TRBV4-1 . . TGCGCCAGCAGCCAAGCCGGGAGAGGGGTGAGCTACACCTTC CASSQAGRGVSYTF
TRBJ1-2 TRBV15 TRBD1 . TGTGCCACCAGCAGCGGTCCCAAGGGGGCCCTCTATGGCTACACCTTC CATSSGPKGALYGYTF
TRBJ2-1 TRBV5-4 TRBD2 . TGTGCCAGCAGCTTGGGTGGGAGGGCCCGAAATGAGCAGTTCTTC CASSLGGRARNEQFF
TRBJ2-3 TRBV2 . . TGTGCCAGCAGTGAACCAGCGGGCCTCACAGATACGCAGTATTTT CASSEPAGLTDTQYF
TRBJ2-7 TRBV5-5 . . TGTGCCAGCAGCTTGTACCAACTTGGGGGGGCCAACGAGCAGTACTTC CASSLYQLGGANEQYF
TRBJ2-1 TRBV19 . once TGTGCCAGTAGTATGCGACTCCGGTCGAATGAGCAGTTCTTC CASSMRLRSNEQFF
TRBJ1-1 TRBV28 . . TGTGCCAGCAGTTTCGGGAGGATTGACTTGCCTGAAGCTTTCTTT CASSFGRIDLPEAFF
TRBJ1-6 TRBV19 TRBD1 . TGTGCAACCAGGGGGTCCTATAATTCACCCCTCCACTTT CATRGSYNSPLHF
TRBJ1-1 TRBV6-1 . . TGTGCCAGCGAGGGAGCCTGGAGAGAGAACACTGAAGCTTTCTTT CASEGAWRENTEAFF
TRBJ1-1 TRBV6-1 . . TGTGCCAGCAGTGTTAACGGAGCAGCCTTTTCTGAAGCTTTCTTT CASSVNGAAFSEAFF
TRBJ1-1 TRBV18 . . TGTGCCTCCCGGCCGGGGAACACTGAAGCTTTCTTT CASRPGNTEAFF
TRBJ1-2 TRBV29-1 . once TGCAGCGTTGATAAACGTCTGGGGGCGAGTGGCTACACCTTC CSVDKRLGASGYTF
TRBJ2-2 TRBV12-5 TRBD1 once TGTGCTAGTGCTCCGACAGGGGTCCTCGGGAGTTCCGGGGAGCTGTTTTTT CASAPTGVLGSSGELFF
TRBJ2-5 TRBV18 . . TGTGCCAGCTCACCGATATCGGGGGAGACCCAGTACTTC CASSPISGETQYF
TRBJ1-5 TRBV30 . . TGTGCCTGGAGTGTTCGGGGGAATCAGCCCCAGCATTTT CAWSVRGNQPQHF
TRBJ2-1 TRBV5-1 TRBD1 . TGCGCCAGCAGCCAGGGACAGACCCCTTACAATGAGCAGTTCTTC CASSQGQTPYNEQFF
TRBJ2-7 TRBV21-1 . . TGTGCCAGCAGCAACCGGGACAGACCAGAGCAGTACTTC CASSNRDRPEQYF
TRBJ1-5 TRBV27 . . TGTGCCAGCAGTCCAAAACAAGGAGGGCAGGTAAATCAGCCCCAGCATTTT CASSPKQGGQVNQPQHF
TRBJ2-7 TRBV29-1 . . TGCAGCGCCCGGCCGGGACAACAAGCCTACGAGCAGTACTTC CSARPGQQAYEQYF
TRBJ1-5 TRBV18 TRBD1 . TGTGCCAGCTCACCCCGGGACAGGGGAGGTCAGCCCCAGCATTTT CASSPRDRGGQPQHF
TRBJ2-7 TRBV7-8 TRBD2 . TGTGCCAGCAGCTTAAAGACTAGCGGTCTGATAGAGCAGTACTTC CASSLKTSGLIEQYF
TRBJ2-3 TRBV18 . . TGTGCCAGCTCACCGAGCAATGCCGGCGGGACAGCAGATACGCAGTATTTT CASSPSNAGGTADTQYF
TRBJ1-1 TRBV7-8 TRBD1 few TGTGCCAGCAGCCTCCAGGGGGACACTGAAGCTTTCTTT CASSLQGDTEAFF
TRBJ2-1 TRBV7-6 TRBD2 . TGTGCCAGCAGCGCGGGACTAGCGGGGAACAATGAGCAGTTCTTC CASSAGLAGNNEQFF
TRBJ2-1 TRBV5-1 . . TGCGCCAGCAGCTTGGCCCCGGGTAGGGGACATACTTACAATGAGCAGTTCTTC CASSLAPGRGHTYNEQFF
TRBJ2-6 TRBV7-2 . . TGTGCCAGCAGCTTAGCCACTGCTGGGGCCAACGTCCTGACTTTC CASSLATAGANVLTF
TRBJ2-5 TRBV6-4 TRBD2 . TGTGCCAGCAGTGACTCTGGGACTAGCGGGGGGGACCGTCAAGAGACCCAGTACTTC CASSDSGTSGGDRQETQYF
TRBJ1-1 TRBV2 . . TGTGCCAGCAGTGAACCCCCGGAGACTGAAGCTTTCTTT CASSEPPETEAFF
TRBJ1-2 TRBV5-3 TRBD1 once TGTGCCAGGTCAATGGGGGACAGACTATATGGCTACACCTTC CARSMGDRLYGYTF
TRBJ2-2 TRBV5-1 TRBD1 . TGCGCCAGCAGCTCCGACAGGGTCAGGACCCCGAGCACCGGGGAGCTGTTTTTT CASSSDRVRTPSTGELFF
TRBJ2-7 TRBV11-3 . . TGTGCCAGCAGCCCCCGGGGTGGTTACGAGCAGTACTTC CASSPRGGYEQYF
TRBJ2-2 TRBV4-3 . . TGCGCCAGCAGCCAACAGCTCGGGGGTAACACCGGGGAGCTGTTTTTT CASSQQLGGNTGELFF
TRBJ2-7 TRBV11-2 . . TGTGCCAGCAGCTTAGATCGGAGCAGGGGAACCTACGAGCAGTACTTC CASSLDRSRGTYEQYF
TRBJ2-5 TRBV7-8 . . TGTGCCAGCTGCCGGAGACGAGGGGGTGAAGAGACCCAGTACTTC CASCRRRGGEETQYF
TRBJ1-1 TRBV6-1 . . TGTGCCAGCAGTGATTATCCAATCCAGGGTGAAGCTTTCTTT CASSDYPIQGEAFF
TRBJ2-1 TRBV10-1 . . TGCGCCAGCAGTGACTCCAGAGACAGGCCGTTAGGTAATGAGCAGTTCTTC CASSDSRDRPLGNEQFF
TRBJ1-4 TRBV10-1 TRBD1 . TGCGCCAACGCCGGGACAGGGGGTGGTGGGGCAACTAATGAAAAACTGTTTTTT CANAGTGGGGATNEKLFF
TRBJ1-2 TRBV7-2 TRBD1 . TGTGCCAGCAGCTTAACACGGGACAGAACGGGATATGGCTACACCTTC CASSLTRDRTGYGYTF
TRBJ1-3 TRBV11-3 TRBD1 . TGTGCCAGCACCACCAGGGGGGCTGGAAACACCATATATTTT CASTTRGAGNTIYF
TRBJ1-1 TRBV27 TRBD1 . TGTGCCAGCAGTCCATACAGGGGGCGAATAAACACTGAAGCTTTCTTT CASSPYRGRINTEAFF
TRBJ2-1 TRBV4-1 TRBD2 . TGCGCCAGCAGCCTGGGACTAGCGGGATCGGGCAATGAGCAGTTCTTC CASSLGLAGSGNEQFF
TRBJ2-7 TRBV6-6 . . TGTGCCAGCAGTTACTCGATCCGGGACGAGCAGTACTTC CASSYSIRDEQYF
TRBJ2-7 TRBV11-3 TRBD2 . TGTGCCAGCAGCTTTCGCCCTAGCGGCTACGAGCAGTACTTC CASSFRPSGYEQYF